These T cell receptor beta chains were read from a single sample in a study of T-cell memory formation after mild COVID-19. Each CDR3 protein is one row after TCRdb ran MiXCR on the 5' RACE reads. The sample lists about 440,000 distinct CDR3 sequences, around 19% occurring once. Sequencing was done on a sample of PBMCs or a T cell subset sorted from them (not recorded which). The receptors derive from an adult woman who had mild COVID-19 (a few samples of this study predate the infection). Cell type and time point are not known. Both conserved end residues are part of each CDR3. A D gene is named only where the DNA matches it firmly. Clone size is given for some rows only: seen once, a few or many times, or a class if the clone is expanded.

-	TRBJ1-1	TRBV9	-	CASSVGAGAEAFF	TGTGCCAGCAGCGTAGGGGCAGGGGCTGAAGCTTTCTTT
-	TRBJ1-1	TRBV12-3/TRBV12-4	few	CASNPLGVRAFF	TGTGCCAGCAATCCCTTGGGGGTTCGAGCTTTCTTT
-	TRBJ2-1	TRBV5-1	-	CASSPQSRTNEQFF	TGCGCCAGCAGCCCCCAAAGCCGTACGAATGAGCAGTTCTTC
-	TRBJ2-7	TRBV5-1	many	CASSPRGGSYEQYF	TGCGCCAGCAGCCCCCGGGGCGGCTCCTACGAGCAGTACTTC
-	TRBJ1-3	TRBV29-1	few	CSVDGGNTIYF	TGCAGCGTTGATGGGGGAAACACCATATATTTT
TRBD1	TRBJ2-7	TRBV7-6	-	CASSLSGTVRDEQYF	TGTGCCAGCAGCTTATCCGGGACAGTGAGGGACGAGCAGTACTTC
-	TRBJ2-1	TRBV19	-	CASSISDTSYNEQFF	TGTGCCAGTAGTATCTCTGATACCTCCTACAATGAGCAGTTCTTC
-	TRBJ2-3	TRBV12-3/TRBV12-4	many	CASSLAQSTDTQYF	TGTGCCAGCAGTTTAGCCCAGAGCACAGATACGCAGTATTTT
-	TRBJ1-2	TRBV12-3/TRBV12-4	-	CASTLRGAGGYTF	TGTGCCAGCACATTGCGGGGGGCCGGTGGCTACACCTTC
-	TRBJ2-7	TRBV24-1	-	CATSDGGLYEQYF	TGTGCCACCAGTGACGGGGGTCTCTACGAGCAGTACTTC
TRBD1	TRBJ2-4	TRBV12-3/TRBV12-4	-	CASTIGQGYIQYF	TGTGCCAGCACTATAGGACAGGGTTACATTCAGTACTTC
TRBD2	TRBJ2-5	TRBV20-1	few	CSARPRTSGPQETQYF	TGCAGTGCTAGACCCCGGACTAGCGGGCCGCAAGAGACCCAGTACTTC
TRBD2	TRBJ2-1	TRBV7-8	many	CASSKARGEWSSYNEQFF	TGTGCCAGCAGCAAAGCGCGGGGGGAATGGTCCTCCTACAATGAGCAGTTCTTC
-	TRBJ2-7	TRBV3-1	few	CASSPRYGYEQYF	TGTGCCAGCAGCCCCAGGTATGGTTACGAGCAGTACTTC
-	TRBJ2-3	TRBV4-3	-	CASSQILGGSTDTQYF	TGCGCCAGCAGCCAAATCCTGGGCGGTAGCACAGATACGCAGTATTTT
TRBD2	TRBJ2-3	TRBV7-9	-	CASGAGTTADTQYF	TGTGCCAGCGGAGCCGGGACTACCGCGGATACGCAGTATTTT
-	TRBJ2-3	TRBV11-1	-	CASSLGLVEYF	TGTGCCAGCAGCTTAGGTCTAGTGGAGTATTTT
TRBD1	TRBJ2-1	TRBV7-9	few	CASGRQGVNNEQFF	TGTGCCAGCGGCCGACAGGGGGTAAACAATGAGCAGTTCTTC
TRBD2	TRBJ2-5	TRBV30	-	CAWKRLASGETQYF	TGTGCCTGGAAGAGACTAGCGTCCGGGGAGACCCAGTACTTC
-	TRBJ2-3	TRBV9	few	CASSVGRSDTQYF	TGTGCCAGCAGCGTAGGGAGGTCAGATACGCAGTATTTT
TRBD1	TRBJ1-5	TRBV12-3/TRBV12-4	-	CASTRTGGNQPQHF	TGTGCCAGCACTCGGACAGGGGGCAATCAGCCCCAGCATTTT
-	TRBJ2-7	TRBV5-6	-	CASSLHRPPYEQYF	TGTGCCAGCAGCTTGCACAGGCCCCCGTACGAGCAGTACTTC
TRBD1	TRBJ1-5	TRBV4-1	few	CASSDRTGVFF	TGCGCCAGCAGCGATCGGACAGGTGTATTTTTT
-	TRBJ1-5	TRBV7-6	-	CASSLQGGSINQPQHF	TGTGCCAGCAGCTTACAGGGAGGGAGTATCAATCAGCCCCAGCATTTT
TRBD1	TRBJ2-6	TRBV5-5	-	CASSLTGTGNSGANVLTF	TGTGCCAGCAGCTTGACCGGGACAGGGAACTCTGGGGCCAACGTCCTGACTTTC
-	TRBJ1-1	TRBV6-6	-	CASSSPGGEQRNTEAFF	TGTGCCAGCAGTTCCCCGGGGGGGGAACAGAGGAACACTGAAGCTTTCTTT
TRBD1	TRBJ1-1	TRBV20-1	few	CSALTGSTEAFF	TGCAGTGCTCTGACAGGGAGCACTGAAGCTTTCTTT
-	TRBJ1-1	TRBV24-1	-	CATSEGSNTEAFF	TGTGCCACCAGTGAGGGCAGCAACACTGAAGCTTTCTTT
-	TRBJ2-7	TRBV14	few	CASSQGRGSLYEQYF	TGTGCCAGCAGCCAAGGTCGGGGATCTCTATACGAGCAGTACTTC
-	TRBJ1-5	TRBV24-1	-	CATSDPSRDSNQPQHF	TGTGCCACCAGTGACCCCTCACGGGACAGCAATCAGCCCCAGCATTTT
-	TRBJ2-2	TRBV29-1	-	CSFRWDKNTGELFF	TGCAGCTTTCGCTGGGACAAGAACACCGGGGAGCTGTTTTTT
-	TRBJ2-7	TRBV12-3/TRBV12-4	-	CASSLTQGGSDEQYF	TGTGCCAGCAGCCTAACTCAGGGGGGAAGCGACGAGCAGTACTTC
TRBD2	TRBJ2-7	TRBV5-6	few	CASSPGLRSSYEQYF	TGTGCCAGCAGCCCGGGACTAAGGAGCTCCTACGAGCAGTACTTC
TRBD2	TRBJ2-3	TRBV12-3/TRBV12-4	-	CASMTTGGRSTQYF	TGTGCCAGCATGACCACGGGGGGGCGAAGCACGCAGTATTTT
TRBD1	TRBJ2-7	TRBV5-1	-	CASMVEQGAAYEQYF	TGCGCCAGCATGGTTGAACAGGGGGCTGCATACGAGCAGTACTTC
-	TRBJ1-4	TRBV5-1	few	CASSLAVGGPYNEKLFF	TGCGCCAGCAGCTTGGCTGTCGGGGGGCCCTATAATGAAAAACTGTTTTTT